These 7 T cell receptor beta chains originate from one sample sequenced in a study of blood T cell repertoires in COVID-19. Generated by immunoSEQ multiplex PCR, the TCRdb table keeps only in-frame clones and is missing some. This table holds approximately 390,000 clones, approximately 91% found once. Sequencing was done on a sample of PBMCs or T cells enriched from blood (not recorded which). The origin of the receptors is a woman aged 40 to 49 with acute COVID-19.

The V call is TRBV25-1, the J call TRBJ1-6; weak D call: TRBD1 (5 bases). Germline loops: CDR1 MGHDK, CDR2 SYGVNS. This CDR3 is 15 amino acids long. The V end lost 2 bases, the J end lost 4 bases, and 9 bases lay between the germline ends. The CDR3 DNA follows: TGTGCCAGCAGTGAAAGGCAGGGTTATAATTCACCCCTCCACTTT. Residues: CASSERQGYNSPLHF.

V and J are TRBV29-1 and TRBJ1-2; 11 positions match TRBD1. V lost 4 bases to trimming and J lost 3 bases; unmatched junction nucleotides: 7. This CDR3 is 15 amino acids long. CDR1 is SQVTM and CDR2 is ANQGSEA in the germline V gene. The CDR3 region has the DNA TGCAGCGTTGTTCCCCAGGGACAGGGGGACTATGGCTACACCTTC. Amino acid sequence: CSVVPQGQGDYGYTF.

The chain links TRBV19 to TRBJ2-3; 9 bases map to TRBD1. J gave up 1 base and V 6 bases, and 2 bases lay outside the gene matches. The CDR3 spans 14 residues. The germline gives CDR1 LNHDA, CDR2 SQIVND (reference sequence). The CDR3 region has the DNA TGTGCCAGTAGCGACAGGGGGGGCACAGATACGCAGTATTTT. Its translation is CASSDRGGTDTQYF.

CDR3 nucleotide sequence: TGTGCCAGCAGTTACTGGAATGAGCAGTTCTTC. It encodes CASSYWNEQFF. The chain combines TRBV27 with TRBJ2-1; D unclear. V gave up 4 bases and J gave up 7 bases, with 5 bases separating them. This CDR3 contains 11 residues. Germline V lookup: CDR1 MNHEY, CDR2 SMNVEV (reference sequence).

The chain uses TRBV2 and TRBJ2-1; TRBD1 might be the D (6 bases). The germline CDR1 and CDR2 sequences are SNHLY and FYNNEI. This CDR3 comprises 13 residues. Trimming shortened V by 2 bases and J by 8 bases, and 10 bases separated the two germline ends. Here the CDR3 reads CASSELGGHEQFF. The CDR3, as DNA: TGTGCCAGCAGTGAACTTGGGGGCCATGAGCAGTTCTTC.

The chain couples TRBV10-3 to TRBJ1-5, with 11 bases that match TRBD1. Trimming cost V 2 bases and J 0 bases; bases outside gene matches: 3. Germline loops: CDR1 ENHRY, CDR2 SYGVKD. CDR3 length: 17 amino acids. CDR3 residues: CAISEGTGGYSNQPQHF. CDR3 sequence (DNA): TGTGCCATCAGTGAGGGGACAGGGGGATATAGCAATCAGCCCCAGCATTTT.

This rearrangement joins TRBV24-1 to TRBJ2-1; maybe TRBD2 (7 bases). Germline values: CDR1 KGHDR, CDR2 SFDVKD. V was cut by 5 bases and J by 2 bases, with 12 bases left in between. The CDR3 extends over 15 amino acids. In nucleotides, the CDR3 is TGTGCCACCAGTGGGGAGGGGGACGCCTACAATGAGCAGTTCTTC. It specifies CATSGEGDAYNEQFF.